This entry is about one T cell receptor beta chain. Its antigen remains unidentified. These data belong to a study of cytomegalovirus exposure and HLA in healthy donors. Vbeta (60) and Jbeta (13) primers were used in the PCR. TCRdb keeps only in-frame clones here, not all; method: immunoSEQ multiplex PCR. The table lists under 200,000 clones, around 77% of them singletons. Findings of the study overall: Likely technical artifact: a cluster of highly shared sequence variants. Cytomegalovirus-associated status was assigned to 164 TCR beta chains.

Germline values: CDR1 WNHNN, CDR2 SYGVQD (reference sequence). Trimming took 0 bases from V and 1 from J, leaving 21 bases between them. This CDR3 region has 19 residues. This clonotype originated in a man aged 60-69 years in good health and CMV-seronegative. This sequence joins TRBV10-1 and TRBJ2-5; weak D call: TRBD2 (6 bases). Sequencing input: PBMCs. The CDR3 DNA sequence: TGCGCCAGCAGTGAGTCCCCTTTTGATAGCGGAGGGATCCAAGAGACCCAGTACTTC. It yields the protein CASSESPFDSGGIQETQYF.